This T cell receptor beta chain was documented in a study of CD4 T cells in relation to SARS-CoV-2 and coronaviruses. For the study at large: Negative control cultures got HIV-1 Nef peptides or no peptide.

Sequencing was performed with immunoSEQ multiplex PCR; in TCRdb, only in-frame clones are kept and a portion is missing. The table shows about 18,000 clones, with 65% to 75% occurring only once. To note about this clone: Its antigen is unidentified. At one of its ends the junction is not consistent with the germline gene, which may arise from a read error.

The unexposed donors gave CD4+ T cells in about 2011-2019, prior to COVID-19. The cells were cultured for less than twelve days before CD4+ T cells were isolated. As cell numbers allowed, unexposed-donor CD4+ T cells faced SARS-CoV-2 S/N and four cold-coronavirus spikes. Half the medium was replaced with IL-2 medium on days 3 and 7. Overall study results and limits: Monoreactive clones expanded significantly more to SARS-CoV-2 than crossreactive clones did.

The germline V gene has CDR1 SEHNR and CDR2 FQNEAQ (reference sequence). This CDR3 has 17 amino acids. Sequencing was done on a sample of CD4+ T cells from PBMCs, cultured in vitro. The chain combines TRBV7-9 with TRBJ2-4; D is possibly TRBD1 or TRBD2 (6 bases each). The clonotype was recovered from a human donor in good health. In DNA, the CDR3 is TGTGCCAGCAGCCGGGACACCTCTCCACTAGCCAAAAGCATTCAGTACTTC. Amino acids: CASSRDTSPLAKSIQYF.